This is a list of T cell receptor beta chains from one sample in a study of CD8 T cells in Susac syndrome. Using its own MiXCR run on the immunoSEQ multiplex PCR reads, TCRdb lists one record per CDR3 protein. This table holds approximately 140,000 distinct CDR3 sequences, around 75% found once. Specimen: CD8+ T cells from PBMCs. These receptors were obtained from a human donor with multiple sclerosis. The CDR3 runs from the conserved cysteine through the conserved F or W. Fields, in order: D gene, V gene, J gene, clone size, CDR3 DNA, CDR3 protein. The D gene is left open where the match is weak. The size field is filled for only some rows; it gives once, few, many or a size class.

D: .
V: TRBV6-1
J: TRBJ2-7
size: few
DNA: TGTGCCAGCAGTCCTATCGACAGCCGGGAGCAGTACTTC
CDR3: CASSPIDSREQYF

D: .
V: TRBV5-6
J: TRBJ1-5
size: .
DNA: TGTGCCAGCAGCTTAGGAGGGTGGTATAGCAATCAGCCCCAGCATTTT
CDR3: CASSLGGWYSNQPQHF

D: .
V: TRBV25-1
J: TRBJ2-1
size: .
DNA: TGTGCCAGCAGTTTCCAGTCGTACAATGAGCAGTTCTTC
CDR3: CASSFQSYNEQFF

D: TRBD2
V: TRBV14
J: TRBJ2-1
size: .
DNA: TGTGCCAGCAGTGAAACTAGCGGGAAACTCTACAATGAGCAGTTCTTC
CDR3: CASSETSGKLYNEQFF

D: TRBD1
V: TRBV6-1
J: TRBJ2-1
size: .
DNA: TGTGCCAGCAGATGGGCTACGGGACAGGGAGACGATGAGCAGTTCTTC
CDR3: CASRWATGQGDDEQFF

D: .
V: TRBV27
J: TRBJ2-7
size: .
DNA: TGTGCCAGCAGTGACGGGACTCAAGCCTACGAGCAGTACTTC
CDR3: CASSDGTQAYEQYF

D: .
V: TRBV2
J: TRBJ2-2
size: .
DNA: TGTGCCAGCAGTGACTCGAGAGGGAACACCGGGGAGCTGTTTTTT
CDR3: CASSDSRGNTGELFF

D: .
V: TRBV24-1
J: TRBJ1-1
size: once
DNA: TGTGCCACCAGATCGGGCAGTAACACTGAAGCTTTCTTT
CDR3: CATRSGSNTEAFF

D: .
V: TRBV9
J: TRBJ1-4
size: .
DNA: TGTGCCAGCAGCGGGGGATTGGGTAATGAAAAACTGTTTTTT
CDR3: CASSGGLGNEKLFF

D: TRBD2
V: TRBV4-1
J: TRBJ2-1
size: .
DNA: TGCGCCAGCAGCCCTCGGACTAGCCTAGATGAGCAGTTCTTC
CDR3: CASSPRTSLDEQFF

D: .
V: TRBV4-3
J: TRBJ2-2
size: .
DNA: TGCGCCAGCAGCCAAGATCGATTAACGTGGCAAGGCGGGGAGCTGTTTTTT
CDR3: CASSQDRLTWQGGELFF

D: .
V: TRBV4-1
J: TRBJ2-1
size: .
DNA: TGCGCCAGCAGCCAAGCTAGCTTCAGCTCCTACAATGAGCAGTTCTTC
CDR3: CASSQASFSSYNEQFF

D: .
V: TRBV27
J: TRBJ2-3
size: few
DNA: TGTGCCAGCAGCTGGACAGATCCCAGAGATACGCAGTATTTT
CDR3: CASSWTDPRDTQYF

D: .
V: TRBV3-1
J: TRBJ2-3
size: once
DNA: TGTGCCAGCAGCCATCGGAGTGGTAGCCGGGACACAGATACGCAGTATTTT
CDR3: CASSHRSGSRDTDTQYF

D: .
V: TRBV19
J: TRBJ1-1
size: .
DNA: TGTGCCAGTAGTACCAACGACAGGTGGAACACTGAAGCTTTCTTT
CDR3: CASSTNDRWNTEAFF

D: TRBD1
V: TRBV7-3
J: TRBJ1-1
size: .
DNA: TGTGCCAGCAGCTTAACTCAGGGGGTGAACACTGAAGCTTTCTTT
CDR3: CASSLTQGVNTEAFF

D: .
V: TRBV12-3/TRBV12-4
J: TRBJ2-3
size: .
DNA: TGTGCCAGCAGTCCCACCCCTAGGACGGATACGCAGTATTTT
CDR3: CASSPTPRTDTQYF

D: TRBD2
V: TRBV12-3/TRBV12-4
J: TRBJ2-1
size: .
DNA: TGTGCCAGCAGTTTAACGGGACTAGCGGGAAGGAATGAGCAGTTCTTC
CDR3: CASSLTGLAGRNEQFF

D: .
V: TRBV4-1
J: TRBJ2-5
size: few
DNA: TGCGCCAGCAGCCCACAACAGGGTTGGGATGTGACCCAGTACTTC
CDR3: CASSPQQGWDVTQYF

D: .
V: TRBV4-1
J: TRBJ1-1
size: .
DNA: TGCGCCAGCAGCCAAGATCCCAAGGAGGAAGCTTTCTTT
CDR3: CASSQDPKEEAFF

D: TRBD1
V: TRBV5-1
J: TRBJ2-2
size: .
DNA: TGCGCCAGCGCAGACGGAAGGGGGCGAACCGGGGAGCTGTTTTTT
CDR3: CASADGRGRTGELFF

D: .
V: TRBV3-1
J: TRBJ1-3
size: .
DNA: TGTGCCAGCAGCCAAGTCCCCATAGTCGTCACGGACAGAGGAAACACCATATATTTT
CDR3: CASSQVPIVVTDRGNTIYF

D: .
V: TRBV2
J: TRBJ1-5
size: .
DNA: TGTGCCAGCAGTGAAACCGTTCAGCCCCAGCATTTT
CDR3: CASSETVQPQHF

D: .
V: TRBV29-1
J: TRBJ1-1
size: .
DNA: TGCAGCGTACCCACAGGTATGAACACTGAAGCTTTCTTT
CDR3: CSVPTGMNTEAFF

D: TRBD2
V: TRBV24-1
J: TRBJ2-1
size: .
DNA: TGTGCCACCAGTGAAGGCCTAGCGGGAGCATATGAGCAGTTCTTC
CDR3: CATSEGLAGAYEQFF

D: TRBD1
V: TRBV11-2
J: TRBJ2-2
size: .
DNA: TGTGCCAGCAGCTTCCAGGACAGGGCCGGGGAGCTGTTTTTT
CDR3: CASSFQDRAGELFF

D: .
V: TRBV7-9
J: TRBJ2-2
size: few
DNA: TGTGCCAGCAGTTTTGGGGGCACCGGGGAGCTGTTTTTT
CDR3: CASSFGGTGELFF

D: .
V: TRBV24-1
J: TRBJ2-1
size: .
DNA: TGTGCCACCGAGGGGTTAATGGACAATGAGCAGTTCTTC
CDR3: CATEGLMDNEQFF

D: .
V: TRBV7-2
J: TRBJ2-1
size: .
DNA: TGTGCCAGCAGCTTAGACCCGTTAGTAGGCCCAAATGAGCAGTTCTTC
CDR3: CASSLDPLVGPNEQFF

D: .
V: TRBV5-1
J: TRBJ1-4
size: .
DNA: TGCGCCAGCAGCTGGGGGACACCGCTCGGTGAAAAACTGTTTTTT
CDR3: CASSWGTPLGEKLFF

D: .
V: TRBV5-4
J: TRBJ1-2
size: few
DNA: TGTGCCAGCGGTCTGAGGTACAGCATCTATGGCTACACCTTC
CDR3: CASGLRYSIYGYTF

D: .
V: TRBV20-1
J: TRBJ2-3
size: .
DNA: TGCAGTGCTTTGACCGGGGTGACAGATACGCAGTATTTT
CDR3: CSALTGVTDTQYF

D: .
V: TRBV2
J: TRBJ2-3
size: .
DNA: TGTGCCAGCAGCCTGAGGGACACCGGCACAGATACGCAGTATTTT
CDR3: CASSLRDTGTDTQYF

D: TRBD2
V: TRBV2
J: TRBJ2-1
size: once
DNA: TGTGCCAGCAGACCTGTTACTAGCGGGGGGGCCGTCGGTGAGTTCTTC
CDR3: CASRPVTSGGAVGEFF

D: .
V: TRBV12-2
J: TRBJ1-1
size: .
DNA: TGTGCAAGTCACCAGACAGATGAAGCTTTCTTT
CDR3: CASHQTDEAFF

D: .
V: TRBV10-3
J: TRBJ1-1
size: .
DNA: TGTGCCATCGGTCCGGGCCATGAAGCTTTCTTT
CDR3: CAIGPGHEAFF

D: .
V: TRBV5-4
J: TRBJ2-3
size: .
DNA: TGTGCCAGCAGCGCAGGGGTTGCAGATACGCAGTATTTT
CDR3: CASSAGVADTQYF

D: TRBD1
V: TRBV28
J: TRBJ1-2
size: .
DNA: TGTGCCAGCAGTTTATTTTGGCAGTCTCAGGGGGGAGGAGGCTATGGCTGCACCTTC
CDR3: CASSLFWQSQGGGGYGCTF

D: .
V: TRBV27
J: TRBJ2-1
size: .
DNA: TGTGCCAGCAGTCCTACCTCCAATGAGCAGTTCTTC
CDR3: CASSPTSNEQFF

D: TRBD2
V: TRBV12-3/TRBV12-4
J: TRBJ2-1
size: .
DNA: TGTGCCAGCAGTTTAATCCTAGCGGGGGGGCAGGGTGAGCAGTTCTTC
CDR3: CASSLILAGGQGEQFF

D: .
V: TRBV4-2
J: TRBJ2-2
size: .
DNA: TGTGCCAGCAGCCTCCTCGTGGGAGGCGGGGAGCTGTTTTTT
CDR3: CASSLLVGGGELFF

D: TRBD1
V: TRBV19
J: TRBJ2-1
size: .
DNA: TGTGCCAGTAGTACCCTTCCGACAGGGGTAGCCTACAATGAGCAGTTCTTC
CDR3: CASSTLPTGVAYNEQFF

D: .
V: TRBV2
J: TRBJ1-1
size: .
DNA: TGTGCCAGCAGTGAAGTCGGGGGGCGAACTGAAGCTTTCTTT
CDR3: CASSEVGGRTEAFF

D: TRBD1
V: TRBV6-1
J: TRBJ1-1
size: once
DNA: TGTGCCAGCAGTGATACAGGGGGCGCCGTTACCCGCGGAGCTTTCTTT
CDR3: CASSDTGGAVTRGAFF

D: .
V: TRBV29-1
J: TRBJ1-1
size: .
DNA: TGCAGCGTTGAAGATCGGGCAGTATCAAACACTGAAGCTTTCTTT
CDR3: CSVEDRAVSNTEAFF

D: TRBD1
V: TRBV11-1
J: TRBJ1-2
size: .
DNA: TGTGCCAGCAGAAAGGGGGGGATGGACAGGGGTCCGGGCTCAACTTCAAACTATGGCTACACCTTC
CDR3: CASRKGGMDRGPGSTSNYGYTF

D: .
V: TRBV6-1
J: TRBJ1-1
size: .
DNA: TGTGCCAACATTCCAGGGAACACGAACGCTGAAGCTTTCTTT
CDR3: CANIPGNTNAEAFF

D: .
V: TRBV5-1
J: TRBJ2-2
size: few
DNA: TGCGCCAGCAGCCTCGGTCTCGACAACACCGGGGAGCTGTTTTTT
CDR3: CASSLGLDNTGELFF

D: TRBD2
V: TRBV28
J: TRBJ2-3
size: .
DNA: TGTGCCAGCAGTTTATACCGAACTAGCGGGGGTACGCAGTATTTT
CDR3: CASSLYRTSGGTQYF

D: TRBD1
V: TRBV28
J: TRBJ1-6
size: .
DNA: TGTGCCAGCAGTTTACTCAGAGGACAGGGGGGAAATTCACCCCTCCACTTT
CDR3: CASSLLRGQGGNSPLHF

D: .
V: TRBV5-4
J: TRBJ1-3
size: .
DNA: TGTGCCAGCAGCTTGACAGCCTCGACTGGAAACACCATATATTTT
CDR3: CASSLTASTGNTIYF

D: TRBD2
V: TRBV5-1
J: TRBJ2-3
size: .
DNA: TGCGCCAGCAGCTTGGTATTTGCTAGCGGATTTGAAGATACGCAGTATTTT
CDR3: CASSLVFASGFEDTQYF